Below, one TCR beta chain is given with its context. Which antigen it targets is not known. Base qualities are not provided; no much larger clone lies one nucleotide away. The time point label, read with the paper, signifies: baseline before first vaccination. The vaccinee samples were drawn from two UK trials, COV001 and COV002, one of which was a single-blind randomized controlled phase 2/3 trial testing AZD1222 (ChAdOx1 nCoV-19) in healthy adults. Trial participant PBMC samples were collected at day 0 and day 28 after the second dose for TCRbeta chain sequencing. The sample comes from a study of T cell responses to AZD1222 COVID-19 vaccine (TCRdb year 2021). Regarding the study in general: AZD1222 recipients with second doses at about 4 weeks or about 12 weeks were pooled, because spike-specific TCR depth and breadth did not differ between schedules. A total of 233 trial participants underwent TCR sequencing, of whom 207 received two doses of AZD1222 and some 26 received two doses of the MenACWY control vaccine. Trial participants were enrolled by age into subgroups of 18-55, 56-69 and 70-plus years, and about 150, 27 and 61 TCR-sequenced participants, respectively, were included in these subgroups.

The research as a whole found: CD4 TCRs associated with the vaccine covered the entire spike protein, and the dominant responses were in regions 160-218 and 743-854. After two AZD1222 doses, both the breadth and the depth of spike-specific TCRs were significantly higher than at day 0 and than in MenACWY recipients. Reportedly, close to half of the unique spike-specific TCRs recognized epitopes lying outside the regions that are mutated in the B.1.351 and B.1.1.7 variants. Most participants were white British and females outnumbered males, and the authors suggested that clonal diversity may have been underestimated. Conclusions about previously exposed vaccinees are limited, since just six AZD1222 recipients were seropositive for SARS-CoV-2 at baseline. In the small 56-69-year group, the increase in depth fell short of significance, most likely because of low power. No day 14 peak-response samples were available, so repertoires were characterized only after the peak T cell response.

The CDR3 covers 17 residues, taking in both the cysteine and the phenylalanine. CDR3 DNA only is kept here, 51 bases in frame from base 1. For CDR1 and CDR2, the germline V gene (reference sequence) lists LGHDT and YNNKEL. The V end loses 0 bases and the J end loses 4 bases, and a stretch of 18 bases separates them. The CDR3 regions of human TCRbeta chains were analyzed by immunosequencing. Regarding the original processing steps: Repertoire TCRs were matched against a reference library of SARS-CoV-2-specific TCRs generated with the MIRA antigen-specificity platform. Breadth was defined as the fraction of unique TCRs that were SARS-CoV-2-associated, and depth was defined as the fraction of total T cells that were SARS-CoV-2-associated. Using the MIRA data, every spike-specific TCR was mapped to the spike region that the TCR reacted to and assigned to either a CD4 or a CD8 class. Log10-transformed breadth and depth values were compared by one-way ANOVA with Sidak's multiple comparisons tests. Imported from immuneACCESS, the table was reduced by TCRdb to in-frame sequences with V and J called. These copies leave out some clones; in studies compared against another copy, an unresolved V gene accounts for under half, and the cause of the remainder is not known. For V, J and clone size, that table is used; D and trimming come from the DNA. The sample has about 190,000 clones on record, over 80% of them singletons. Together, the top ten hold 1% to 1.5% of the sample.

This TCR was recovered from an adult in good health. The receptor chain draws on TRBV3-1 (or the pseudogene TRBV3-2) and TRBJ1-2, with the D gene not confidently named. Sequenced here: peripheral blood, sampled on day 0 of AZD1222 vaccination. The CDR3 sequence is CASSQDYDISVVYGYTF. The DNA reads as follows: TGTGCCAGCAGCCAAGATTACGACATTAGTGTTGTCTATGGCTACACCTTC.